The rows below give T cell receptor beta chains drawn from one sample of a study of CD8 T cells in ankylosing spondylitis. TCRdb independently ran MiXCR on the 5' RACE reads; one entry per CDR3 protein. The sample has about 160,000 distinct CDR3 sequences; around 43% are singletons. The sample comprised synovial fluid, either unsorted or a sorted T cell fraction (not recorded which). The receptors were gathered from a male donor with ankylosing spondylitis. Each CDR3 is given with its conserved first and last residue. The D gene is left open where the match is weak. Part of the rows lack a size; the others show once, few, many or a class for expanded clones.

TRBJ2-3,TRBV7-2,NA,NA,TGTGCCAGCAGCTTTAGACTAGTTAAGGCAGATACGCAGTATTTT,CASSFRLVKADTQYF
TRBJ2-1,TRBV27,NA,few,TGTGCCAGCAGTTTTGGGGTTACTCCCTACAATGAGCAGTTCTTC,CASSFGVTPYNEQFF
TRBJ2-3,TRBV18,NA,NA,TGTGCCAGCTCACCAGGATTCGGGGATACGCAGTATTTT,CASSPGFGDTQYF
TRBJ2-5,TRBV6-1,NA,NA,TGTGCCAGCAGTCGCCTCGGAAGAGGGGAGACCCAGTACTTC,CASSRLGRGETQYF
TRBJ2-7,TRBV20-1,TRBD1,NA,TGCATCCCGGGACAGGCTAGCTCCTACGAGCAGTACTTC,CIPGQASSYEQYF
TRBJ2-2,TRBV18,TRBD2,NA,TGTGCCAGCTCACCGACGACTAGCGGGAGGTCGACGAACACCGGGGAGCTGTTTTTT,CASSPTTSGRSTNTGELFF
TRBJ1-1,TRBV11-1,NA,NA,TGTGCCAGCAGCCATAATGCAGGGTCGACGAACACTGAAGCTTTCTTT,CASSHNAGSTNTEAFF
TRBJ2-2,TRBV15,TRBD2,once,TGTGCCACCAGCAGAGATTTCGGTGGTTGGGCTAGCGGGAGGGCCAGCACCGGGGAGCTGTTTTTT,CATSRDFGGWASGRASTGELFF
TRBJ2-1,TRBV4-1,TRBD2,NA,TGCGCCAGCAGCCAACGCAGGACTAGCGGGAGTCTCTCCTACAATGAGCAGTTCTTC,CASSQRRTSGSLSYNEQFF
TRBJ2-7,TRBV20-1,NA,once,TGCAGTGCCGGAGGGGGGGCCTACGAGCAGTACTTC,CSAGGGAYEQYF
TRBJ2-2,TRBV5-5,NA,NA,TGTGCCAGCAGCTGGGATGGAGCGGGCCCCAAACACCCCGGGGAGCTGTTTTTT,CASSWDGAGPKHPGELFF
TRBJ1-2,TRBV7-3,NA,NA,TGTGCCAGCAGCCCACACCCGGGACCGGTGGGCTACACCTTC,CASSPHPGPVGYTF
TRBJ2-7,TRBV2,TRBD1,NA,TGTGCCAGCAGTGAATGGGACAGCACCTACTACGAGCAGTACTTC,CASSEWDSTYYEQYF
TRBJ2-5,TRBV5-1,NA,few,TGCGCCAGCAGCTTGGACAGCGCTCAAGAGACCCAGTACTTC,CASSLDSAQETQYF
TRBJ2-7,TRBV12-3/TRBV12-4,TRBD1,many,TGTGCCAGCGGAAGGGACAGGGACGAGCAGTACTTC,CASGRDRDEQYF
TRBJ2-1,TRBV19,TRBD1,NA,TGTGCCAGTAGTATCCTGGGGACAGTCGACGATGAGCAGTTCTTC,CASSILGTVDDEQFF
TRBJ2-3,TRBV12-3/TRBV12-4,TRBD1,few,TGTGCCAGCAGTTTAGCCCAGGGGGCAGATACGCAGTATTTT,CASSLAQGADTQYF
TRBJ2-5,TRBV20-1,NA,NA,TGCAGTGCTAGTAGGGCGTGGGGGGGCCTGGGAGAGACCCAGTACTTC,CSASRAWGGLGETQYF
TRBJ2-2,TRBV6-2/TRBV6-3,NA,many,TGTGCCAGCAGCCCGACCGAACAATACACCGGGGAGCTGTTTTTT,CASSPTEQYTGELFF
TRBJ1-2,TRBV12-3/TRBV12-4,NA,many,TGTGCCAGCAGTTTAGGGGGTTATGTGGATGGCTACACCTTC,CASSLGGYVDGYTF
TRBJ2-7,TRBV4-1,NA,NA,TGCGCCAGCAGCCGCCTCGGGCCTCATTCCTACGAGCAGTACTTC,CASSRLGPHSYEQYF
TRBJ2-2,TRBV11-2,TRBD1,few,TGTGCCAGCAGCACCCACAGGGGGCGCCCCACCGGGGAGCTGTTTTTT,CASSTHRGRPTGELFF
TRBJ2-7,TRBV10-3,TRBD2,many,TGTGCCATCAGTGAACTAGCGGGGGGGTTCCCCTACGAGCAGTACTTC,CAISELAGGFPYEQYF
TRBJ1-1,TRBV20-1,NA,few,TGCAGTGCTAGAGGGGTTAACAGCAGGGTCCAAACTGAAGCTTTCTTT,CSARGVNSRVQTEAFF
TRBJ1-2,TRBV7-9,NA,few,TGTGCCAGCAGCCACGGAGGCTACACCTTC,CASSHGGYTF
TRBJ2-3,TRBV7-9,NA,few,TGTGCCAGCAGCTTAGAAGGGGATACGCAGTATTTT,CASSLEGDTQYF
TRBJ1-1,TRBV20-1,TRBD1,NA,TGCAGTGCTAAGTGGGACAGGATGAACACTGAAGCTTTCTTT,CSAKWDRMNTEAFF
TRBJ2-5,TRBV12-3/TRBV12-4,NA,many,TGTGCCAGCACCGACCCGACAGATCAAGAGACCCAGTACTTC,CASTDPTDQETQYF
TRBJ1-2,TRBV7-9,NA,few,TGTGCCAGCAGCTTAGGGAAGTATGGCTACACCTTC,CASSLGKYGYTF
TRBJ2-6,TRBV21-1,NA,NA,TGTGCCAGCAGCAAGAGACAGGGACCCCTTTCTGGGGCCAACGTCCTGACTTTC,CASSKRQGPLSGANVLTF
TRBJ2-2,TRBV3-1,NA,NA,TGTGCCAGCAGTCAAGGGAGACCCGGGGAGCTGTTTTTT,CASSQGRPGELFF
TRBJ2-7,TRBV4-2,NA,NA,TGTGCCAGCAGCCAAGATTACGGAGAGGGCTTCGAGCAGTACTTC,CASSQDYGEGFEQYF
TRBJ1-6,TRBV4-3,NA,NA,TGCGCCAGCAGCCAGGGCATGGCTACATCCAGAAATTCACCCCTCCACTTT,CASSQGMATSRNSPLHF
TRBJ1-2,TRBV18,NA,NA,TGTGCCAGCTCACCACTCCTGGGGAGCTATGGCTACACCTTC,CASSPLLGSYGYTF
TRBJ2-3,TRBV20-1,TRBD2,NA,TGCAGTGCTAGAGATTGGATCGGGACTAGCAGGAGCACAGATACGCAGTATTTT,CSARDWIGTSRSTDTQYF
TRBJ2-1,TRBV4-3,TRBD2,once,TGCGCCAGCAGCCAGAACCGGGAGGGGGACCGCTTTGAGCAGTTCTTC,CASSQNREGDRFEQFF
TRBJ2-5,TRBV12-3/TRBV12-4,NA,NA,TGTGCCAGCAGACGCACACAGCTCGGGACCCAGTACTTC,CASRRTQLGTQYF
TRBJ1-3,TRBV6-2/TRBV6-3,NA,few,TGTGCCAGCACCGACATGGAAGTCTCTGGAAACACCATATATTTT,CASTDMEVSGNTIYF
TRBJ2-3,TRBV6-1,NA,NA,TGTGCCAGCAGTGAAGAGGCAGGCGTCACAGATACGCAGTATTTT,CASSEEAGVTDTQYF
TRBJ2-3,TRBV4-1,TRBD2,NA,TGCGCCAGCAGCCATGCGATCGGACTAGCGGGAGTATCGGGTCGCTCAGATACGCAGTATTTT,CASSHAIGLAGVSGRSDTQYF
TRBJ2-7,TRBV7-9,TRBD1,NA,TGTGCCAGCAGCGCCTCACAGGGCCCCAGGGGGTACGAGCAGTACTTC,CASSASQGPRGYEQYF
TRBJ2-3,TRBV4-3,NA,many,TGCGCCAGCAGCCCACGATCCCTAGACACAGATACGCAGTATTTT,CASSPRSLDTDTQYF
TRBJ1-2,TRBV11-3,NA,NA,TGTGCCAGCAGCCCCCCCGGGGCAGCATATGGCTACACCTTC,CASSPPGAAYGYTF
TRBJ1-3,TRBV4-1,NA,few,TGCGCCAGCAGCCGGCACCGGGGAGGGAGCGGGGACACCATATATTTT,CASSRHRGGSGDTIYF
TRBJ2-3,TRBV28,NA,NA,TGTGCCAGCAGTGAGTACAGGGAGGAGGGCACAGATACGCAGTATTTT,CASSEYREEGTDTQYF
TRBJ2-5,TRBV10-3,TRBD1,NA,TGTGCCATCAGTGGATGGGACAGGGGACAAGAGACCCAGTACTTC,CAISGWDRGQETQYF
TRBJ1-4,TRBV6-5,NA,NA,TGTGCCAGCAGTTACGATGGATGTGAAAAACTGTTTTTT,CASSYDGCEKLFF
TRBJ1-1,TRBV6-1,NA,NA,TGTGCCAGCAGTGACCCGGGGCTGAACACTGAAGCTTTCTTT,CASSDPGLNTEAFF
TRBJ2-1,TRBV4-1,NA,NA,TGCGCCAGCAGCCAAGAAGAGTGGTTTGGACCCTCGGTCCCCTACAATGAGCAGTTCTTC,CASSQEEWFGPSVPYNEQFF